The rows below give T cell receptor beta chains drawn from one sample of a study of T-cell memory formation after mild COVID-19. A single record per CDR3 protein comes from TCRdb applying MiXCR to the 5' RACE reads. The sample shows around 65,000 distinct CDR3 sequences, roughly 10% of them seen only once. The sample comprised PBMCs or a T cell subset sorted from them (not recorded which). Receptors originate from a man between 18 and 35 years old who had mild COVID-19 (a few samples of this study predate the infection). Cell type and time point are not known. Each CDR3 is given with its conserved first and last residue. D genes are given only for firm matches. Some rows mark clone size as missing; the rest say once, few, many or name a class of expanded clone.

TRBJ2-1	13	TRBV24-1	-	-	TGTGCCACCAGTGACCTGACTAGGAGTGAGCAGTTCTTC	CATSDLTRSEQFF
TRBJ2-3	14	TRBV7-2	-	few	TGTGCCAGCAGCTTATTTCTCTCCACAGATACGCAGTATTTT	CASSLFLSTDTQYF
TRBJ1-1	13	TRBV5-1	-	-	TGCGCCAGCAGCTTGGTTCGTTCCACTGAAGCTTTCTTT	CASSLVRSTEAFF
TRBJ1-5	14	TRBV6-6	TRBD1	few	TGTGCCAGCAGGCTTACAGGGGAAAATCAGCCCCAGCATTTT	CASRLTGENQPQHF
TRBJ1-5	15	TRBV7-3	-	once	TGTGCCAGCAGCTTAAGGGTAGATGACAATCAGCCCCAGCATTTT	CASSLRVDDNQPQHF
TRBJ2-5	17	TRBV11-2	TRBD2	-	TGTGCCAGCAGCCGGTGGACTAGCGGGGGGGTCCAAGAGACCCAGTACTTC	CASSRWTSGGVQETQYF
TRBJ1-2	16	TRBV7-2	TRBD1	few	TGTGCCAGCAGCCGGGGAGGGACAGCGGTCTCCTATGGCTACACCTTC	CASSRGGTAVSYGYTF
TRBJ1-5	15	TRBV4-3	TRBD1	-	TGCGCCAGCAGCCACTACAGGGGGCGAAATCAGCCCCAGCATTTT	CASSHYRGRNQPQHF
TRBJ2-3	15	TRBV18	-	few	TGTGCCAGCTCACTTGGGGCCGAGGGGACAGATACGCAGTATTTT	CASSLGAEGTDTQYF
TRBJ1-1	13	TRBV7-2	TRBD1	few	TGTGCCAGCAGCCAAGGACAGGTGCCTGAAGCTTTCTTT	CASSQGQVPEAFF
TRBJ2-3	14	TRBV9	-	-	TGTGCCAGCAGCGCAGGTCAGGGGACGGATACGCAGTATTTT	CASSAGQGTDTQYF
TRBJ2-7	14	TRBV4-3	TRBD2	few	TGCGCCAGCAGCCAGAACCGGGGGGACTACGAGCAGTACTTC	CASSQNRGDYEQYF
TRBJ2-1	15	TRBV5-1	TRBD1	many	TGCGCCAGCAGCTCGACAGGGGGCGTCTGGAATGAGCAGTTCTTC	CASSSTGGVWNEQFF
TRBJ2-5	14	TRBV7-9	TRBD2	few	TGTGCCACCAAAGGGCGGGGGGCCCAAGAGACCCAGTACTTC	CATKGRGAQETQYF
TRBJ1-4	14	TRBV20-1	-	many	TGCAGTGTTCCGGTCCGCAAAGATAATGAAAAACTGTTTTTT	CSVPVRKDNEKLFF
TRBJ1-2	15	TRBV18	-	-	TGTGCCAGCTCACCAAGGTCGGGACGGAACTATGGCTACACCTTC	CASSPRSGRNYGYTF
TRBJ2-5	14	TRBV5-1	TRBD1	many	TGCGCCAGCAGCGAGGGACAGCTCCAAGAGACCCAGTACTTC	CASSEGQLQETQYF
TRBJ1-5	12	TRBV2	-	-	TGTGCCAGCAGTGAAAACACTCAGCCCCAGCATTTT	CASSENTQPQHF
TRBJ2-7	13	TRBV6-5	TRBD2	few	TGTGCCAGCACCGGGGGGACCTCCTACGAGCAGTACTTC	CASTGGTSYEQYF
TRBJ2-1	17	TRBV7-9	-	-	TGTGCCAGCAGCTTAGGGGTTTCCGCCTCGAATGCCAATGAGCAGTTCTTC	CASSLGVSASNANEQFF
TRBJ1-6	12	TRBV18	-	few	TGTGCCAGCTCCCCCTATAATTCACCCCTCCACTTT	CASSPYNSPLHF
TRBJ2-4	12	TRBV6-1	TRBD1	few	TGTGCCGGAGGACAGGGGAAGGACATTCAGTACTTC	CAGGQGKDIQYF
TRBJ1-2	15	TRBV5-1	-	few	TGCGCCAGCATAACGGGGCCGGGAGCTAACTATGGCTACACCTTC	CASITGPGANYGYTF
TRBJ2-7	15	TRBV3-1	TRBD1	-	TGTGCCAGCAGCACTGCGGGGACAGGAGCCTACGAGCAGTACTTC	CASSTAGTGAYEQYF
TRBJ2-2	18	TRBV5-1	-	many	TGCGCCAGCAGCTTGGAATCTGGTAGGGGCTGGAACACCGGGGAGCTGTTTTTT	CASSLESGRGWNTGELFF
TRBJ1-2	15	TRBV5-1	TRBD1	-	TGCGCCAGCAGCGTGATGACAGGGGCTAACTATGGCTACACCTTC	CASSVMTGANYGYTF
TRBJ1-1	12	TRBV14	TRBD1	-	TGTGCCAGCAGCCCCCGGGACAGGGAAGCTTTCTTT	CASSPRDREAFF
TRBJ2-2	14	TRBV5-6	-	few	TGTGCCAGCAGCTTGGGGGGTATCCCCGGGGAGCTGTTTTTT	CASSLGGIPGELFF
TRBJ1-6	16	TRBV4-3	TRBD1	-	TGCGCCAGCAGCCAAGCCGGGACAGGATATAATTCACCCCTCCACTTT	CASSQAGTGYNSPLHF
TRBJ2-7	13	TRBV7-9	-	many	TGTGCCAGCAGCGCAGGACTTCCCTACGAGCAGTACTTC	CASSAGLPYEQYF
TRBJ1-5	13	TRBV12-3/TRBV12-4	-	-	TGTGCCAGCAGTGCACAGGGTTTTCAGCCCCAGCATTTT	CASSAQGFQPQHF
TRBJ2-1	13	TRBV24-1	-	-	TGTGCCACCAGTGACCCCGCCGTGGATGAGCAGTTCTTC	CATSDPAVDEQFF
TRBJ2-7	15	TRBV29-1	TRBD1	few	TGCAGCGTTGTGTTCGGGACAGGGGGTTACTACGAGCAGTACTTC	CSVVFGTGGYYEQYF
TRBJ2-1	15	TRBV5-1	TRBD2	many	TGCGCCAGCAGCTTGAGCGCGGGGGGGCCCCATGAGCAGTTCTTC	CASSLSAGGPHEQFF
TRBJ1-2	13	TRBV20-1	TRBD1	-	TGCAGTGCCACCCCGGGACAGGGTTATGGCTACACCTTC	CSATPGQGYGYTF
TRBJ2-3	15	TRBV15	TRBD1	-	TGTGCCACCAGCACAGGGGGCCTCGGGACAGATACGCAGTATTTT	CATSTGGLGTDTQYF
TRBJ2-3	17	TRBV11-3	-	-	TGTGCCAGCAGCTTAGGCCGGGCCAACCATAACACAGATACGCAGTATTTT	CASSLGRANHNTDTQYF
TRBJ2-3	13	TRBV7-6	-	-	TGTGCCAGCAGCTTGGCTTACACAGATACGCAGTATTTT	CASSLAYTDTQYF
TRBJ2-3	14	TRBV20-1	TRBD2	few	TGCAGTGCTCCGACTAGCGGACCCACAGATACGCAGTATTTT	CSAPTSGPTDTQYF
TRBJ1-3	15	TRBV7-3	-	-	TGTGCCAGCAGCAGGACAGCTCACTCTGGAAACACCATATATTTT	CASSRTAHSGNTIYF
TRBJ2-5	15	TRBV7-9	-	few	TGTGCCAGCAGCCCCCAGGAAGCCCTGGGGGAGACCCAGTACTTC	CASSPQEALGETQYF
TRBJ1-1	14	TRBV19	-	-	TGTGCCAGCAGATCTGACAGCATGTACACTGAAGCTTTCTTT	CASRSDSMYTEAFF
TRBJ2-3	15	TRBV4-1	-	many	TGCGCCAGCAGCCAAACAGGGACTAGCACAGATACGCAGTATTTT	CASSQTGTSTDTQYF
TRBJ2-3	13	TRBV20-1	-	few	TGCAGTGCTAGAGGTCGGTGGGGGCAGACAAAGTATTTT	CSARGRWGQTKYF
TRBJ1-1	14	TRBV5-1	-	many	TGCGCCAGCAGCTCGGCAGGGCGAGAGACTGAAGCTTTCTTT	CASSSAGRETEAFF
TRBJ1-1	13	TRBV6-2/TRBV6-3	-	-	TGTGCCAGCAGTTACTCGAGGGGGAGGTCCCCTTTCTTT	CASSYSRGRSPFF
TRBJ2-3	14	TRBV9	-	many	TGTGCCAGCAGCCCCCGGACTTACACAGATACGCAGTATTTT	CASSPRTYTDTQYF
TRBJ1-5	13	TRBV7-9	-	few	TGTGCCAGCAGCTTAGGGGACAATCAGCCCCAGCATTTT	CASSLGDNQPQHF
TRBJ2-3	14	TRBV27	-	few	TGTGCCAGCAGTTTAAAGTATCCCCCAGATACGCAGTATTTT	CASSLKYPPDTQYF
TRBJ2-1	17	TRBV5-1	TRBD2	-	TGCGCCAGCAGTACAGCCGGGACTAGCGGGGGTTACAATGAGCAGTTCTTC	CASSTAGTSGGYNEQFF
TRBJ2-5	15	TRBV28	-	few	TGTGCCAGCAGTCGAACGCTCATGGGGTGGAAGACCCAGTACTTC	CASSRTLMGWKTQYF
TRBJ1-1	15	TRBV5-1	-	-	TGCGCCAGCAGCCCAAACAGGGCGGGAGGCACTGAAGCTTTCTTT	CASSPNRAGGTEAFF
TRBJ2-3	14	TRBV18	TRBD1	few	TGTGCCAGCTCGCCGGGACAGGAGGCCTCCAGGCAGTATTTT	CASSPGQEASRQYF
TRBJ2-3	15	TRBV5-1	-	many	TGCGCCAGCAGCTCAACAAACGGGGTAACAGATACGCAGTATTTT	CASSSTNGVTDTQYF
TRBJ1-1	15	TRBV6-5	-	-	TGTGCCAGCAGTTATAAGACTAAGGGGAACACTGAAGCTTTCTTT	CASSYKTKGNTEAFF
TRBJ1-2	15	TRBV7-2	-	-	TGTGCCAGCAGCCCGAGGGCGGAGCAAATCTATGGCTACACCTTC	CASSPRAEQIYGYTF
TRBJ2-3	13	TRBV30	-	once	TGTGCCTGGAGCACGGAGTGGGGGGATACGCAGTATTTT	CAWSTEWGDTQYF
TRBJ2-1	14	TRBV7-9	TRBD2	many	TGTGCCAGCAGCTTAGCGATCGGGAGGTCTGAGCAGTTCTTC	CASSLAIGRSEQFF
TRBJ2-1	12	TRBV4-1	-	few	TGCGCCAGCAGTCCGCTAGAGGGTGAGCAGTTCTTC	CASSPLEGEQFF